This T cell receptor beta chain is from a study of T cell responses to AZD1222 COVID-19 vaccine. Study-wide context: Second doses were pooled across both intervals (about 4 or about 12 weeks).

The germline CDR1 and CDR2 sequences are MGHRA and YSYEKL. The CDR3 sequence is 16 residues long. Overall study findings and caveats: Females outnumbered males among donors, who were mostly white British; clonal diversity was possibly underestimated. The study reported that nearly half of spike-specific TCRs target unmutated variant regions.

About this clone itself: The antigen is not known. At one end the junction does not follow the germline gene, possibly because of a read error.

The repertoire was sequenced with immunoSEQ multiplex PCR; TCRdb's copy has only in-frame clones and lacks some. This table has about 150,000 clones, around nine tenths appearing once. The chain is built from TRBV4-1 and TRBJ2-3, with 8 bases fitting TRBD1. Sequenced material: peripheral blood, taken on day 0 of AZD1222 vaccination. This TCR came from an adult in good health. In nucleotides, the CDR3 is TGCGCCAGCAGCCAAGTACCGTCAGGGGGCACCGATACGCAGTATTTT. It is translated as CASSQVPSGGTDTQYF.